This T cell receptor beta chain was found in a study of regulatory T cells in long-lasting Graves disease. Findings of the study overall: Limited sample numbers may have lowered accuracy. Researchers reported studying only peripheral blood, not thyroid tissue.

Time point described: newly diagnosed GD, antithyroid drugs for less than 3 months. PBMC-derived RNA was used for the TCR library. Investigators prepared the TCR beta libraries by applying iRepertoire HTBI primers and Arm-PCR of CDR3 regions. In TCRdb, the multiplex PCR reads were re-called with MiXCR into one record per CDR3 protein. The table records roughly 250,000 distinct CDR3 sequences, 15% to 20% of them present only once. CDR1 is LNHDA and CDR2 is SQIVND in the germline V gene (reference sequence). V shed 3 bases and J shed 8 bases, with 13 bases lying between them. This CDR3 contains 14 residues. This clonotype was observed a few times. Its antigen remains unknown. These records were also assigned to another study, of T cells in Graves' hyperthyroidism and ophthalmopathy. That report notes: HTBI primers were employed in a first-round RT-PCR of the TCR CDR3. Researchers found most expanded thyroid clonotypes above 0.001 in blood as well.

The sequence was obtained from a woman aged 25 to 39 with Graves disease. V and J are TRBV19 and TRBJ1-4, with D perhaps TRBD1 (5 bases). Specimen: peripheral blood mononuclear cells (PBMCs), collected at new diagnosis, from a patient treated with antithyroid drugs. The CDR3 sequence: CASSIGGPSEKLFF. CDR3 DNA: TGTGCCAGTAGTATTGGGGGACCTTCCGAAAAACTGTTTTTT.